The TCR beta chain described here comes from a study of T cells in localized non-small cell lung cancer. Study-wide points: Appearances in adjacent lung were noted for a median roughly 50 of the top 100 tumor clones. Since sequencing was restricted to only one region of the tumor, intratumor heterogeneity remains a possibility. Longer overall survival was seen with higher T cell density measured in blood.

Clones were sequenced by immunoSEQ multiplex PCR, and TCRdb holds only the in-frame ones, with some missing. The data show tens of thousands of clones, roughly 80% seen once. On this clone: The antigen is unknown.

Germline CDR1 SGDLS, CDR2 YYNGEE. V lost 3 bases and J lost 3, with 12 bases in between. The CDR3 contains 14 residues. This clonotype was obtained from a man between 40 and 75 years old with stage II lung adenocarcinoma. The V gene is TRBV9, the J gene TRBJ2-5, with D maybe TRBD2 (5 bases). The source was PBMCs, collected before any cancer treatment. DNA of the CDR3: TGTGCCAGCAGCGGAGCCCGGGGAGAAGAGACCCAGTACTTC. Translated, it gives CASSGARGEETQYF.